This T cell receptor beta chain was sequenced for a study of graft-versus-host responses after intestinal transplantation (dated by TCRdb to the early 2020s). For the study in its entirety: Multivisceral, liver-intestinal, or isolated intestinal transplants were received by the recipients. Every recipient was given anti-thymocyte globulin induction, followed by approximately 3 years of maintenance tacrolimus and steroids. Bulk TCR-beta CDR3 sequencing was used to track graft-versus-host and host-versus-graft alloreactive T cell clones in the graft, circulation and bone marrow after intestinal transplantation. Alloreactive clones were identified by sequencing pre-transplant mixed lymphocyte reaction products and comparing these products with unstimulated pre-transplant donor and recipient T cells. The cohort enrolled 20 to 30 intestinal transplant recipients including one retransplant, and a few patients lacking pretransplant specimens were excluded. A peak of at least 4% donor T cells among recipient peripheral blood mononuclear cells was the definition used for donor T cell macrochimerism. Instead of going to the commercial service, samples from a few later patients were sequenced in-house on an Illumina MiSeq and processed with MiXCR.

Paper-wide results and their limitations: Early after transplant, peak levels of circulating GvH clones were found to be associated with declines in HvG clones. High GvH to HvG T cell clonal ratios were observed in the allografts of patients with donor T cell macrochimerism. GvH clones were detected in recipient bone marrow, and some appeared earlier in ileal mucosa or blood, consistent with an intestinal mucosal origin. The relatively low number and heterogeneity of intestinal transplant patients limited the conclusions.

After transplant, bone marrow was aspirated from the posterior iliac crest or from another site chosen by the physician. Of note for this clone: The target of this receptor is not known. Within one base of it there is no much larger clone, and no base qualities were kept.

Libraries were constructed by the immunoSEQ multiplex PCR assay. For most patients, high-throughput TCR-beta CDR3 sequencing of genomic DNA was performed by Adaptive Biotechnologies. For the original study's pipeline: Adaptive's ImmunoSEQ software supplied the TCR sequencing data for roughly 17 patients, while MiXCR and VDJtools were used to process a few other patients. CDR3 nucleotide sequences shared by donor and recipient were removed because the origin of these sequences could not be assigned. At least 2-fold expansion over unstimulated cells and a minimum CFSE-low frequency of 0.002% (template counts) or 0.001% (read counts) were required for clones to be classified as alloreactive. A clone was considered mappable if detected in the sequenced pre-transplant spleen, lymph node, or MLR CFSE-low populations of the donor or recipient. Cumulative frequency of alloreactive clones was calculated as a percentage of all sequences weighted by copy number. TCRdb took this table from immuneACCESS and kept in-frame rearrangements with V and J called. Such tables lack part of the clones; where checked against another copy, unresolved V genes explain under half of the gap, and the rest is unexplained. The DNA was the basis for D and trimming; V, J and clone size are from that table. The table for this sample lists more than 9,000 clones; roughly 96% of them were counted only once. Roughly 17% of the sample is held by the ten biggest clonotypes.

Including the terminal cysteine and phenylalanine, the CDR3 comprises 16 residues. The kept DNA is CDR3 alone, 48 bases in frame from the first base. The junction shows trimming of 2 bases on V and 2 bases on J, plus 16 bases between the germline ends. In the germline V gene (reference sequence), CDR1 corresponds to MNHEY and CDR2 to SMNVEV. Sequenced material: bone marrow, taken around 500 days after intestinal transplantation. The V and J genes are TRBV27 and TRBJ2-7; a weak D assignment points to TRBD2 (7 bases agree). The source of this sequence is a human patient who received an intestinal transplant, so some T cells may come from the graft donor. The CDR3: CASSLGGGAGTYEQYF. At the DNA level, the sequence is TGTGCCAGCAGTTTAGGTGGGGGGGCAGGTACCTACGAGCAGTACTTC.